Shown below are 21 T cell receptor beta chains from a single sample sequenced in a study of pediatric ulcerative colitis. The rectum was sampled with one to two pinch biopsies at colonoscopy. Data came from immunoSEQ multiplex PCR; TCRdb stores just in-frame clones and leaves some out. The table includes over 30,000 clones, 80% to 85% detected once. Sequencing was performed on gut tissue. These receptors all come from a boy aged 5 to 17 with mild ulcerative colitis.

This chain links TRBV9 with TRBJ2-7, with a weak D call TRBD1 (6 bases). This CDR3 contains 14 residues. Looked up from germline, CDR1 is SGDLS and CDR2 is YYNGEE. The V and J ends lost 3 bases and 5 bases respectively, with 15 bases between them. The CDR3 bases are TGTGCCAGCAGCGCTCCGGGACATTCAAACGAGCAGTACTTC. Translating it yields CASSAPGHSNEQYF.

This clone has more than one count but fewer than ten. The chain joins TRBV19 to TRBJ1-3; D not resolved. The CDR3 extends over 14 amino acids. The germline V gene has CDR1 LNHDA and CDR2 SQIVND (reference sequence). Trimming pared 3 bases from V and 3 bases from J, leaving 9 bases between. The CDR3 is CASSISGFGNTIYF. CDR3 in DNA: TGTGCCAGTAGTATTTCGGGGTTTGGAAACACCATATATTTT.

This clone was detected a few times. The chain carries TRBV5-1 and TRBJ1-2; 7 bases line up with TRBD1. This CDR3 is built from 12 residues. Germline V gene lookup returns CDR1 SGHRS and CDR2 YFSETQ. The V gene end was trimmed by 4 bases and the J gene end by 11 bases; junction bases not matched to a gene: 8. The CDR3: CASSQDRSTYTF. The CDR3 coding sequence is TGCGCCAGCAGCCAGGACAGGAGTACATACACCTTC.

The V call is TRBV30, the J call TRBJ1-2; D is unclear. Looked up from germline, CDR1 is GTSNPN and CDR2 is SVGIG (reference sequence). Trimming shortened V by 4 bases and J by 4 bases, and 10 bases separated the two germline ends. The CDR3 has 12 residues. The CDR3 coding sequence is TGTGCCTGGAATCGACTGGGCTATGGCTACACCTTC. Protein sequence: CAWNRLGYGYTF.

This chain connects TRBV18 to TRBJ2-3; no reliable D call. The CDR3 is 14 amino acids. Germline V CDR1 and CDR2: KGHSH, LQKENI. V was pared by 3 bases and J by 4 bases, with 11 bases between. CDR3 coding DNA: TGTGCCAGCTCACCGAAGCAGAAAGCAGATACGCAGTATTTT. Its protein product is CASSPKQKADTQYF. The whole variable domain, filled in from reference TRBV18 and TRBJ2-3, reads NAGVMQNPRHLVRRRGQEARLRCSPMKGHSHVYWYRQLPEEGLKFMVYLQKENIIDESGMPKERFSAEFPKEGPSILRIQQVVRGDSAAYFCASSPKQKADTQYFGPGTRLTVL.

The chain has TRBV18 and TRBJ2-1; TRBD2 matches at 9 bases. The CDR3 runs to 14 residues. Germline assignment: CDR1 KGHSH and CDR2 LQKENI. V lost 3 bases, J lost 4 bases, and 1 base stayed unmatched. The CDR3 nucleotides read TGTGCCAGCTCACCGGGACTAGCTTACAATGAGCAGTTCTTC. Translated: CASSPGLAYNEQFF.

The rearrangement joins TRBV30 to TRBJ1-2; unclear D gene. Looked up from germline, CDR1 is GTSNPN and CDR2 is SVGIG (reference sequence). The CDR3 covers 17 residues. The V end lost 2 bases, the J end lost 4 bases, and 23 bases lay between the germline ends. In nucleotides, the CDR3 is TGTGCCTGGAGTCACATACCCTTCCTGTTCAGATCCTATGGCTACACCTTC. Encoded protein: CAWSHIPFLFRSYGYTF.

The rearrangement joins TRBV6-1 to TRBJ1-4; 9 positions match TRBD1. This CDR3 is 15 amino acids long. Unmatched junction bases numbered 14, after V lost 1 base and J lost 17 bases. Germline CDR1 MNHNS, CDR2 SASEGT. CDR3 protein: CASSEDPGTGRQFFF. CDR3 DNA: TGTGCCAGCAGTGAAGATCCCGGGACAGGGCGTCAGTTCTTTTTT.

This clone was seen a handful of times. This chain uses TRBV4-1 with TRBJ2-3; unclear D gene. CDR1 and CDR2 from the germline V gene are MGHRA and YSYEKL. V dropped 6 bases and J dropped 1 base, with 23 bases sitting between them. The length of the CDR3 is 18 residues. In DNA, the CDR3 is TGCGCCAGCAGTCCAAATAACTTCTACCAGCTTCGCACAGATACGCAGTATTTT. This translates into CASSPNNFYQLRTDTQYF.

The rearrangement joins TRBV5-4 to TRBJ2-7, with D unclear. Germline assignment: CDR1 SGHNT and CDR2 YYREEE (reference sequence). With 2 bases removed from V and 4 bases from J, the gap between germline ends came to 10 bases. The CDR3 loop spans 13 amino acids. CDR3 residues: CASSLSTVYEQYF. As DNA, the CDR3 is TGTGCCAGCAGCTTATCAACGGTTTACGAGCAGTACTTC.

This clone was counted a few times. CDR3 amino acids: CSVEVGGRGAFF. DNA of the CDR3: TGCAGCGTTGAGGTGGGGGGGCGCGGGGCTTTCTTT. The genes are TRBV29-1 and TRBJ1-1; D may be TRBD1 (6 bases). Germline V gives CDR1 SQVTM, CDR2 ANQGSEA. The V gene lost 3 bases and the J gene lost 11 bases, with 16 bases spanning the gap. The CDR3 covers 12 residues.

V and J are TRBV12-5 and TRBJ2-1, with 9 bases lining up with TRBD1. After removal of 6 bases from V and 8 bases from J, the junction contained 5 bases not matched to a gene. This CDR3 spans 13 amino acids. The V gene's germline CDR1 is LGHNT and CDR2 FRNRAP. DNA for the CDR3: TGTGCTAGTGGCCGACAGGGGGTGTATGAGCAGTTCTTC. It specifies CASGRQGVYEQFF.

CDR3: CASSLGFDRFTNEKLFF. In nucleotides, the CDR3 is TGTGCCAGCAGCTTAGGCTTTGACAGGTTCACTAATGAAAAACTGTTTTTT. The chain combines TRBV7-2 with TRBJ1-4, with D possibly TRBD1 on 6 matching bases. V was trimmed by 1 base and J by 2 bases, leaving 14 bases between them. The germline gives CDR1 SGHTA, CDR2 FQGNSA. This CDR3 has 17 residues.

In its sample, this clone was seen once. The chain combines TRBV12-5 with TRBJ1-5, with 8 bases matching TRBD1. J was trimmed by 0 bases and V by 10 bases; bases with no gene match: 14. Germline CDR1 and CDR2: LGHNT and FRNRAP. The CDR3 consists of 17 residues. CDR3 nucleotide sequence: TGTGCTAAGGGGGGACAGGTCGTCTACTATAGCAATCAGCCCCAGCATTTT. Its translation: CAKGGQVVYYSNQPQHF.

CDR3 sequence reads: CASLAGGLKTGELFF. CDR3 bases: TGTGCCAGTCTAGCGGGGGGATTAAAAACCGGGGAGCTGTTTTTT. The chain joins TRBV2 to TRBJ2-2; TRBD2 aligns across 11 bases. Per the germline V gene, CDR1 is SNHLY and CDR2 is FYNNEI. The CDR3 contains 15 residues. With V trimmed by 9 bases and J by 5 bases, 8 bases remained unmatched.

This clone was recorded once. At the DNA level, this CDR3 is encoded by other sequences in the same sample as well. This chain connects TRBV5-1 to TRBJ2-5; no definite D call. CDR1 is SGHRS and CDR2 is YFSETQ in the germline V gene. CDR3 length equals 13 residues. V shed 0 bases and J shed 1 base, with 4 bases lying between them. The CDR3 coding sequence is TGCGCCAGCAGCTTGGGGGTCCAAGAGACCCAGTACTTC. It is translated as CASSLGVQETQYF.

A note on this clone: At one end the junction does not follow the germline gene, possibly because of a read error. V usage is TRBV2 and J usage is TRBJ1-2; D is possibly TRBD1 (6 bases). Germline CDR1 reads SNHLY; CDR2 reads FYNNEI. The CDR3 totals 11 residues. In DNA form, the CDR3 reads TGTGCCAGCCGTTTCCGGACAGCCTCAAGATTC. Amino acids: CASRFRTASRF.

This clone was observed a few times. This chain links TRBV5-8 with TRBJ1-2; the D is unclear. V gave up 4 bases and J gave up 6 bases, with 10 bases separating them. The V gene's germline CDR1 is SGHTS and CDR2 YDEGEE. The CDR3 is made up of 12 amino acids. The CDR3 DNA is TGTGCCAGCAGCGCTGGGCTTGATGGCTACACCTTC. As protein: CASSAGLDGYTF.

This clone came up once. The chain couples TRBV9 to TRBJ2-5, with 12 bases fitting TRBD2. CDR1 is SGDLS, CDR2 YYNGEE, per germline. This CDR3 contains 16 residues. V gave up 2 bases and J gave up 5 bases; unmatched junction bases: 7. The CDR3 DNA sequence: TGTGCCAGCAGCGTGAGCAGACTAGCGGGGGCTGAGACCCAGTACTTC. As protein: CASSVSRLAGAETQYF. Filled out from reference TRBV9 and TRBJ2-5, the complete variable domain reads DSGVTQTPKHLITATGQRVTLRCSPRSGDLSVYWYQQSLDQGLQFLIQYYNGEERAKGNILERFSAQQFPDLHSELNLSSLELGDSALYFCASSVSRLAGAETQYFGPGTRLLVL.

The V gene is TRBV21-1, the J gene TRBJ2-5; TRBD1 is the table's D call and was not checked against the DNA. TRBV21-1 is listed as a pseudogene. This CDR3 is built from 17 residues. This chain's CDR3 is CAGIRRRTDRNQETQYF. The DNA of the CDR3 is TGTGCCGGGATCCGACGAAGGACAGATCGTAACCAAGAGACCCAGTACTTC.

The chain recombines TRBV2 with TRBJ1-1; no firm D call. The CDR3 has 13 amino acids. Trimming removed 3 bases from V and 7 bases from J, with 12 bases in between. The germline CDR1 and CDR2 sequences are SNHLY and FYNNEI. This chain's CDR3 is CASSDRGLSEAFF. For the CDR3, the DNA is TGTGCCAGCAGTGATCGGGGTCTGAGTGAAGCTTTCTTT.